This T cell receptor (beta chain) came from a study of high-grade serous ovarian cancer treatment subgroups (dated by TCRdb to about 2021). Background on the whole study: Sequencing yielded a mean of about 15,000 reads and thousands of unique TCR beta rearrangements per sample. TCR beta repertoires were profiled in patients with high-grade serous ovarian cancer who were grouped, under a laparoscopic triage algorithm, by complete gross resection or by neoadjuvant chemotherapy response. A cohort of about 30 patients was included: some ten with no residual disease after primary surgery (R0), some ten who were excellent NACT responders, and some ten who were poor NACT responders. One primary tumor sample and two metastatic tumor samples were collected from each patient, for a total of over 85 samples. The research as a whole found: TCR clonal relatedness showed a positive correlation with neoantigen level and a trend toward positive correlation with copy number variation and mutation load from whole-genome sequencing. Repertoire similarity between tumors of the same patient ranged roughly 0.11 to 0.85, whereas almost no similarity was seen between different patients. The TCR repertoire analyses centered on CDR3, leaving CDR1 and CDR2 unanalyzed. Because bulk tumor TCR sequencing provided no spatial information, insight into HGSC tumor complexity and diversity was limited.

This clone was detected a few times. Its recognized antigen is unknown. No much larger clonotype is one base removed from it; base qualities were not supplied. Tumor samples were obtained before definitive surgery or chemotherapy. Genomic DNA was extracted by the MD Anderson Biospecimen Extraction Resource, and TCR sequencing was done by the MD Anderson Cancer Genomics Laboratory. Relative to germline, V is 7 bases shorter and J is 3 bases shorter, with 10 bases between their ends. Via the germline V gene (reference sequence), CDR1 is GTSNPN and CDR2 SVGIG. Inclusive of the bounding cysteine and phenylalanine, the CDR3 is 12 residues long. Of the read, only the CDR3 DNA is kept; its 36 bases are in frame from base 1. High-throughput TCR profiling via ImmunoSEQ was performed on the approximately 90 tumor samples. In the authors' own workflow: The repertoire diversity metrics included richness (unique productive sequences), clonality, evenness and relatedness, and the Bhattacharyya coefficient was used to measure similarity between samples. A sensitivity analysis that removed TCRs with fewer than two reads produced consistent conclusions. TCRdb stores this immuneACCESS table with in-frame sequences only. Part of the clones is absent; in the studies checked, under half of the shortfall reflects unresolved V genes, and no reason is known for the rest. D and trimming come from the DNA, and the V and J calls and clone size come from that table. In all, the sample holds 15,000 to 20,000 clones, and around 79% of those were seen once. The top ten clonotypes cover 5% to 8% of the sample.

Sequences were obtained from tumor tissue. The receptor comes from a human donor with high-grade serous ovarian cancer. The rearranged segments are TRBV30 and TRBJ1-5, with the identity of the D gene unclear. This receptor carries the CDR3 CASSSVNQPQHF. Here is the DNA: TGTGCCTCCAGCTCAGTCAATCAGCCCCAGCATTTT.